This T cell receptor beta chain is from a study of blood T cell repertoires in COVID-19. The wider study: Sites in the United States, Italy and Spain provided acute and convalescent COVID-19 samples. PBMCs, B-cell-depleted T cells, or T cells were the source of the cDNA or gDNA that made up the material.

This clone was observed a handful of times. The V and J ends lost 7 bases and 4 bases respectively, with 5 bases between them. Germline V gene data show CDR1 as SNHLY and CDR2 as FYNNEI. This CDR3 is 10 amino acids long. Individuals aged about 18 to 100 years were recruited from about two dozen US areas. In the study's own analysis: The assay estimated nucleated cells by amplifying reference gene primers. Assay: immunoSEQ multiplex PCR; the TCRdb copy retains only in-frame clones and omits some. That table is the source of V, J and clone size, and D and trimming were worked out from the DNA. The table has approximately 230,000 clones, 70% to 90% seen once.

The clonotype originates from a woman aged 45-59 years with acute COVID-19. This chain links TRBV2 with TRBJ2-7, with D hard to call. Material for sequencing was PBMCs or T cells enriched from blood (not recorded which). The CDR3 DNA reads TGTGCCAGCAATCAATACGAGCAGTACTTC. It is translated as CASNQYEQYF.